This T cell receptor beta chain was recorded in a study of preoperative IRX-2 immunotherapy in early breast cancer. Treatment reported: preoperative locoregional IRX-2 cytokine immunotherapy. Preoperative locoregional IRX-2 cytokine immunotherapy was tested in the phase Ib source study. TCRdb keeps only in-frame clones here, not all; method: immunoSEQ multiplex PCR. The repertoire holds roughly 62,000 clones, with approximately 94% as singletons. J was trimmed by 3 bases and V by 0 bases; bases with no gene match: 5. CDR3 length: 15 residues. Germline CDR1 reads MGHRA; CDR2 reads YSYEKL. This material was acquired from a patient treated with IRX-2 immunotherapy. V and J are TRBV4-1 and TRBJ2-7, with TRBD1 matching 7 bases. The sequence came from a human donor with breast cancer. The chain's CDR3 is CASSQEEAGGYEQYF. CDR3 sequence (DNA): TGCGCCAGCAGCCAAGAGGAGGCAGGGGGCTACGAGCAGTACTTC.